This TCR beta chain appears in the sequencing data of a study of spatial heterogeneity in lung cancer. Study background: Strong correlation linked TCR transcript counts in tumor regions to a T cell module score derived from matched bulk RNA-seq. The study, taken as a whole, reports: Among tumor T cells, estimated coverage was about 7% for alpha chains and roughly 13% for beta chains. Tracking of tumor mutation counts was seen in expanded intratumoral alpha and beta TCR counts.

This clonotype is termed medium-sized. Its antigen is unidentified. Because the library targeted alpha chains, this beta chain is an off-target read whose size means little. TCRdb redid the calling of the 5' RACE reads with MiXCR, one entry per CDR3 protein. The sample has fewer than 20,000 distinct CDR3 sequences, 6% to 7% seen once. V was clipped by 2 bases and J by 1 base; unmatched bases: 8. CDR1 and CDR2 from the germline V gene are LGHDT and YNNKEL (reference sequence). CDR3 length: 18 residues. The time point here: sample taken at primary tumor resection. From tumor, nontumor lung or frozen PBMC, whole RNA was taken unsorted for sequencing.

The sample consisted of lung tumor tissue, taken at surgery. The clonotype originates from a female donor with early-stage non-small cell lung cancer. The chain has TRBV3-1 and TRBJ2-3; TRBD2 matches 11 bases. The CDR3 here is CASSQNSGGAPGTDTQYF. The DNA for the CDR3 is TGTGCCAGCAGCCAAAATAGCGGGGGGGCTCCAGGCACAGATACGCAGTATTTT.